The rows below give T cell receptor beta chains drawn from one sample of a study of naive and memory T cell subsets. In TCRdb, the UMI-ligation and nested PCR reads were re-called with MiXCR into one record per CDR3 protein. The table has 89,000 or so distinct CDR3 sequences, less than 15% seen once. The source material was central memory CD4+ T cells from blood. The source is a human donor in good health. The conserved cysteine and the conserved F or W are not part of the CDR3 here. Each record gives: V gene, D gene, J gene, clone size, CDR3 protein. A D gene is named only where the DNA matches it firmly. Where a row states a size, it is once, few, many or the class of an expanded clone; other rows omit it.

v_call: TRBV7-2
d_call: NA
j_call: TRBJ2-5
clone_size: many
cdr3_aa: ASSPREWATQY

v_call: TRBV20-1
d_call: NA
j_call: TRBJ1-1
clone_size: few
cdr3_aa: SAAPGAREAF

v_call: TRBV12-3/TRBV12-4
d_call: NA
j_call: TRBJ2-1
clone_size: NA
cdr3_aa: ASTPGVGAYNEQF

v_call: TRBV12-3/TRBV12-4
d_call: NA
j_call: TRBJ2-5
clone_size: NA
cdr3_aa: ASTHIPGTQY

v_call: TRBV3-1
d_call: TRBD2
j_call: TRBJ2-5
clone_size: many
cdr3_aa: ASSPSGRMETQY

v_call: TRBV7-8
d_call: TRBD1
j_call: TRBJ2-2
clone_size: NA
cdr3_aa: ASSLRDRPSGELF

v_call: TRBV27
d_call: NA
j_call: TRBJ2-6
clone_size: NA
cdr3_aa: ASRKIAARTGANVLT

v_call: TRBV5-1
d_call: TRBD2
j_call: TRBJ2-1
clone_size: NA
cdr3_aa: ASSLPGTRDNEQF

v_call: TRBV12-3/TRBV12-4
d_call: NA
j_call: TRBJ2-7
clone_size: NA
cdr3_aa: ASSDPGRGLSSYEQY

v_call: TRBV29-1
d_call: NA
j_call: TRBJ2-5
clone_size: many
cdr3_aa: SSRPAGAETQY

v_call: TRBV12-3/TRBV12-4
d_call: TRBD2
j_call: TRBJ2-5
clone_size: few
cdr3_aa: ASRATSAPGETQY

v_call: TRBV5-1
d_call: NA
j_call: TRBJ1-1
clone_size: few
cdr3_aa: ASSLDQGTAEAF

v_call: TRBV27
d_call: NA
j_call: TRBJ1-5
clone_size: few
cdr3_aa: ASSPHYISNQPQH

v_call: TRBV3-2
d_call: NA
j_call: TRBJ2-6
clone_size: NA
cdr3_aa: ASSPQRLAGTPLYISGANVLT

v_call: TRBV3-1
d_call: NA
j_call: TRBJ1-3
clone_size: many
cdr3_aa: ASSQEFGWTIY

v_call: TRBV7-2
d_call: NA
j_call: TRBJ2-1
clone_size: few
cdr3_aa: ASSPSVTSYNEQF

v_call: TRBV20-1
d_call: TRBD1
j_call: TRBJ1-1
clone_size: NA
cdr3_aa: SANRDSEEAF

v_call: TRBV12-3/TRBV12-4
d_call: TRBD2
j_call: TRBJ2-7
clone_size: few
cdr3_aa: ASCLGGSSYEQY

v_call: TRBV7-8
d_call: NA
j_call: TRBJ2-3
clone_size: NA
cdr3_aa: ASSSRLVLDTQY

v_call: TRBV14
d_call: NA
j_call: TRBJ2-1
clone_size: few
cdr3_aa: ASSQDIGVAYNEQF

v_call: TRBV4-3
d_call: NA
j_call: TRBJ1-5
clone_size: few
cdr3_aa: ASSQEAGVWGNQPQH

v_call: TRBV11-3
d_call: NA
j_call: TRBJ2-2
clone_size: NA
cdr3_aa: ASSDGNTGELF

v_call: TRBV14
d_call: TRBD2
j_call: TRBJ2-7
clone_size: NA
cdr3_aa: ASSRIRTSGIYEQY

v_call: TRBV29-1
d_call: TRBD2
j_call: TRBJ2-7
clone_size: many
cdr3_aa: SVPGTSGGSYEQY

v_call: TRBV29-1
d_call: TRBD1
j_call: TRBJ1-2
clone_size: NA
cdr3_aa: SVWDSGYT

v_call: TRBV28
d_call: TRBD2
j_call: TRBJ2-1
clone_size: NA
cdr3_aa: ASSPGLGPGSEQF

v_call: TRBV29-1
d_call: NA
j_call: TRBJ2-1
clone_size: many
cdr3_aa: RATGYNEQF

v_call: TRBV11-2
d_call: TRBD2
j_call: TRBJ2-1
clone_size: few
cdr3_aa: ASSLGTSSLDYNEQF

v_call: TRBV3-1
d_call: NA
j_call: TRBJ2-1
clone_size: NA
cdr3_aa: ASSQDHDYYNEQF

v_call: TRBV28
d_call: NA
j_call: TRBJ1-4
clone_size: few
cdr3_aa: ASSLTDLRVANEKLF

v_call: TRBV28
d_call: TRBD1
j_call: TRBJ1-2
clone_size: few
cdr3_aa: ASRGQDFYGYT

v_call: TRBV29-1
d_call: NA
j_call: TRBJ2-3
clone_size: few
cdr3_aa: SVASGGEWGTDTQY

v_call: TRBV3-1
d_call: TRBD1
j_call: TRBJ1-2
clone_size: NA
cdr3_aa: ASSQDGQGVNYGYT

v_call: TRBV5-1
d_call: NA
j_call: TRBJ2-7
clone_size: NA
cdr3_aa: ASSGERIYEQY

v_call: TRBV6-2/TRBV6-3
d_call: NA
j_call: TRBJ1-1
clone_size: NA
cdr3_aa: ASSRGQNEAF

v_call: TRBV29-1
d_call: TRBD1
j_call: TRBJ2-1
clone_size: NA
cdr3_aa: SVDGGQPYNEQF

v_call: TRBV5-1
d_call: NA
j_call: TRBJ2-7
clone_size: NA
cdr3_aa: ASSFLTEAYEQY